This is a list of T cell receptor beta chains from one sample in a study of T cells in Graves' hyperthyroidism and ophthalmopathy. Each CDR3 protein is one row after TCRdb ran MiXCR on the multiplex PCR reads. The profile covers approximately 720,000 distinct CDR3 sequences, with around 19% appearing a single time and about a sixth taken by the ten largest. What was sequenced was blood. The receptors derive from a woman in her forties or fifties with Graves' hyperthyroidism that later progressed to Graves' ophthalmopathy. Each CDR3 is given with its conserved first and last residue. Fields, in order: clone size, J gene, V gene, D gene, CDR3 DNA, CDR3 protein. D genes are given only for firm matches. Expanded clones get a size class; other rows say once, few or many, or leave the size out.

.	TRBJ2-1	TRBV29-1	TRBD2	TGCAGCGTTGCCGGGACTAGGAGAGTCGGGGAGCAGTTCTTC	CSVAGTRRVGEQFF
few	TRBJ2-2	TRBV6-4	.	TGTGCCAGCAGTGACTCAGGGCAAAACACCGGGGAGCTGTTTTTT	CASSDSGQNTGELFF
.	TRBJ2-6	TRBV4-1	.	TGCGCCAGCAGCCAAGTAGGTATGGGTGCTGGGGCCAACGTCCTGACTTTC	CASSQVGMGAGANVLTF
few	TRBJ2-7	TRBV5-1	TRBD2	TGCGCCAGCAGCTCCGGGAGGTGGGGAGGCGAGCAGTACTTC	CASSSGRWGGEQYF
.	TRBJ2-7	TRBV5-6	.	TGTGCCAGCAGCCCAACCGACAGCTCCTACGAGCAGTACTTC	CASSPTDSSYEQYF
few	TRBJ2-1	TRBV5-1	TRBD2	TGCGCCAGCAGCTTGGATGGACTAGCGGGGGGGTTTAAGTTCTTC	CASSLDGLAGGFKFF
.	TRBJ1-2	TRBV4-2	TRBD1	TGTGCCAGCAGCCAAAAGGGGGCGGTTGGCTACACCTTC	CASSQKGAVGYTF
.	TRBJ1-3	TRBV7-9	.	TGTGCCAGCAGACTAGCCTCTGGAAACACCATATATTTT	CASRLASGNTIYF
few	TRBJ1-2	TRBV30	TRBD1	TGTGCCTGGAGTGTAAAGTTTGGACAGGGGGCATCTGGCTACACCTTC	CAWSVKFGQGASGYTF
.	TRBJ2-7	TRBV12-3/TRBV12-4	TRBD2	TGTGCCAGCAGAAGGACTAGCGGCTTCTACGAGCAGTACTTC	CASRRTSGFYEQYF
.	TRBJ1-2	TRBV29-1	TRBD1	TGCAGCGTTGCGTCAGGGGGCGATGGCTACACCTTC	CSVASGGDGYTF
.	TRBJ2-5	TRBV7-8	.	TGTGCCAGCAGCGCAGAGTGGCAGGCCGAGACCCAGTACTTC	CASSAEWQAETQYF
.	TRBJ2-7	TRBV7-2	.	TGTGCCAGCAGCTTTTCGGTTTACTCCTACGAGCAGTACTTC	CASSFSVYSYEQYF
.	TRBJ1-1	TRBV5-4	.	TGTGCCAGCAAAGACCCACGGAACACTGAAGCTTTCTTT	CASKDPRNTEAFF
.	TRBJ2-7	TRBV12-3/TRBV12-4	.	TGTGCCAGCAGTTTTTTGCGCCTCGAGCAGTACTTC	CASSFLRLEQYF
few	TRBJ1-4	TRBV12-3/TRBV12-4	TRBD1	TGTGCCAGCAGTTATCCCGACAGGGGAGGTGAAAAACTGTTTTTT	CASSYPDRGGEKLFF
few	TRBJ1-1	TRBV20-1	TRBD1	TGCAGTGCCGCAGAGGGGGCGGGTACTGAAGCTTTCTTT	CSAAEGAGTEAFF
.	TRBJ1-1	TRBV19	.	TGTGCCAGTCGCACAGCGGAACCTGAAGCTTTCTTT	CASRTAEPEAFF
.	TRBJ2-5	TRBV7-2	.	TGTGCCAACAGCTCGGGCCAGGTGGGGACCCAGTACTTC	CANSSGQVGTQYF
few	TRBJ1-5	TRBV20-1	.	TGCAGTGCTAGAGATCTCCGGGGGGATAGCAATCAGCCCCAGCATTTT	CSARDLRGDSNQPQHF
many	TRBJ1-3	TRBV11-2	.	TGTGCCAGCAGCTCTGGACGGCTAACTGGAAACACCATATATTTT	CASSSGRLTGNTIYF
.	TRBJ2-7	TRBV27	TRBD2	TGTGCCAGCATAGGTTTTGGCGGGGGGGCTCACGAGCAGTACTTC	CASIGFGGGAHEQYF
.	TRBJ1-3	TRBV9	.	TGTGCCAGCAGCGTAGACCCAGGGGCGGTCGGCTCTGGAAACACCATATATTTT	CASSVDPGAVGSGNTIYF
few	TRBJ1-4	TRBV6-2/TRBV6-3	TRBD1	TGTGCCAGCAGTTATCGGACAGGGAACGTCAAACTGTTTTTT	CASSYRTGNVKLFF
many	TRBJ1-1	TRBV7-2	.	TGTGCCAGCAGCTTAGAGCCGATGGGGGCTGCGAACACTGAAGCTTTCTTT	CASSLEPMGAANTEAFF
many	TRBJ1-1	TRBV13	.	TGTGCCAGCAGCTTAACGGCCTCGGGGGCCCGGAACACTGAAGCTTTCTTT	CASSLTASGARNTEAFF
many	TRBJ2-1	TRBV7-3	.	TGTGCCAGCAGCCCCCCCAGGGCAGTTGTCAATGAGCAGTTCTTC	CASSPPRAVVNEQFF
.	TRBJ2-6	TRBV11-3	TRBD1	TGTGCCAGCAGCCAGAACAGGGGGCGCGCCGGGGCCAACGTCCTGACTTTC	CASSQNRGRAGANVLTF
once	TRBJ1-4	TRBV7-8	TRBD1	TGTGCCAGCAGCTTAAGGACAGGGAGTGAAAAACTGTTTTTT	CASSLRTGSEKLFF
few	TRBJ2-1	TRBV11-2	TRBD2	TGTGCCAGCAGCTTAGATATTCGGGGGGGCCATATTGAGCAGTTCTTC	CASSLDIRGGHIEQFF
many	TRBJ2-5	TRBV2	.	TGTGCCAGCAGTGAGTCAGAGACCCAGTACTTC	CASSESETQYF
many	TRBJ2-2	TRBV11-2	.	TGTGCCAGCAGCTTAGTGGGCACCGGGGAGCTGTTTTTT	CASSLVGTGELFF
few	TRBJ2-1	TRBV14	TRBD2	TGTGCCAGCAGCCGAGCGGGGGGGTACAATGAGCAGTTCTTC	CASSRAGGYNEQFF
few	TRBJ1-2	TRBV19	.	TGTGCCAGTAACAGGCAGACGTCATATGGCTACACCTTC	CASNRQTSYGYTF
few	TRBJ1-2	TRBV5-6	.	TGTGCCAGCAGCACGGGACTTCCCATCTATGGCTACACCTTC	CASSTGLPIYGYTF
many	TRBJ2-3	TRBV2	.	TGTGCCAGCAGGGAGCAGGGTGATGTGCAGTATTTT	CASREQGDVQYF
many	TRBJ2-3	TRBV20-1	TRBD2	TGCAGTGTGGAGATCCTAATAGCGGGGGGGCCGACAGATACGCAGTATTTT	CSVEILIAGGPTDTQYF
many	TRBJ2-7	TRBV6-1	TRBD2	TGTGCCAGCGTCGGGACTACCTTCGAGCAGTACTTC	CASVGTTFEQYF
.	TRBJ2-3	TRBV19	.	TGTGCCAGTAGTATTCGGGGGGCAGGAGGAGATACGCAGTATTTT	CASSIRGAGGDTQYF
many	TRBJ1-1	TRBV12-5	TRBD1	TGTGCTAGTGGTTTGGGGGACAGGCCAGACACTGAAGCTTTCTTT	CASGLGDRPDTEAFF
few	TRBJ2-7	TRBV11-1	.	TGTGCCAGCAGCTTAGTTTCATTCAGAACCTACGAGCAGTACTTC	CASSLVSFRTYEQYF
many	TRBJ2-5	TRBV24-1	TRBD2	TGTGCCACCAGTGATCCTAGGGCGGGGGTCGAGACCCAGTACTTC	CATSDPRAGVETQYF
few	TRBJ2-2	TRBV11-3	TRBD2	TGTGCCAGCAGCCACCGGACTAGCGGAAACACCGGGGAGCTGTTTTTT	CASSHRTSGNTGELFF
many	TRBJ2-1	TRBV12-5	.	TGTGCTAGTGGTTTGGTACTGGGAGACACTCACAATGAGCAGTTCTTC	CASGLVLGDTHNEQFF
many	TRBJ1-5	TRBV7-2	.	TGTGCCAGCAGCTTAGGTACAGGGTTTTATCAGCCCCAGCATTTT	CASSLGTGFYQPQHF
few	TRBJ1-2	TRBV5-1	.	TGCGCCAGCAGCCTGGGAGTGGGACGGCCACGAAACTATGGCTACACCTTC	CASSLGVGRPRNYGYTF
.	TRBJ1-5	TRBV7-9	TRBD1	TGTGCCAGCAGCTACCTCGCGGGAACAGGGGGCTTTGTTCACAATCAGCCCCAGCATTTT	CASSYLAGTGGFVHNQPQHF
few	TRBJ1-1	TRBV19	.	TGTGCCGTAGGACTGATGAACACTGAAGCTTTCTTT	CAVGLMNTEAFF
.	TRBJ1-4	TRBV6-5	.	TGTGCCAGCAGTTACTCGGGACAAAGGGGTGAAAAACTGTTTTTT	CASSYSGQRGEKLFF
many	TRBJ2-3	TRBV12-3/TRBV12-4	TRBD2	TGTGCCAGCAGCTCGGGACTAGCGGGGGCAGATACGCAGTATTTT	CASSSGLAGADTQYF
.	TRBJ1-1	TRBV7-9	.	TGTGCCAGCAGCTTAGCACGGGACGGGAACACTGAAGCTTTCTTT	CASSLARDGNTEAFF
few	TRBJ2-5	TRBV3-1	TRBD2	TGTGCCAGCAGCCAAGCGTGGACTAGCGGGGGGCAAGAGACCCAGTACTTC	CASSQAWTSGGQETQYF
.	TRBJ2-1	TRBV5-4	.	TGTGCCAGCAGCTTGGTTTCCGGTGAGCAGTTCTTC	CASSLVSGEQFF